This is a list of T cell receptor beta chains from one sample in a study of PD-1 blockade in classical Hodgkin lymphoma. Only in-frame clones appear in the TCRdb table, and some are missing; sequencing was by immunoSEQ multiplex PCR. The sample comprises about 97,000 clones, roughly 83% of which are singletons, and 9.5% to 15% rests with the top ten. Sequencing was performed on peripheral blood mononuclear cells (PBMCs), taken at baseline. The receptor source for this set is a human donor with classical Hodgkin lymphoma. Each CDR3 is given with its conserved first and last residue. Each record gives: V gene, J gene, clone size, D gene, CDR3 protein, CDR3 DNA. The D gene is left open where the match is weak. Size is stated for part of the rows, as once, few or many counts, or as a class when the clone is expanded.

TRBV5-8	TRBJ1-5	.	.	CASSLGTPSYSNQPQHF	TGTGCCAGCAGCTTGGGGACACCAAGCTATAGCAATCAGCCCCAGCATTTT
TRBV28	TRBJ1-5	.	.	CASSFPGRVSNRPQHF	TGTGCCAGCAGTTTCCCCGGCAGGGTCTCAAATCGGCCTCAGCATTTT
TRBV10-3	TRBJ2-3	.	.	CAIREGPTTDTQYF	TGTGCCATCAGGGAGGGACCTACCACAGATACGCAGTATTTT
TRBV5-4	TRBJ2-3	.	.	CASSLWGPDTQYF	TGTGCCAGCAGCTTGTGGGGTCCAGATACGCAGTATTTT
TRBV27	TRBJ1-5	medium-sized	TRBD1	CASSPDRANQPQHF	TGTGCCAGCAGTCCCGACAGGGCAAATCAGCCCCAGCATTTT
TRBV6-5	TRBJ2-2	.	.	CASRSGLGELFF	TGTGCCAGCCGTAGCGGCCTGGGGGAGCTGTTTTTT
TRBV4-3	TRBJ1-2	.	.	CASSQDPQNTYGYTF	TGCGCCAGCAGCCAAGATCCCCAGAATACCTATGGCTACACCTTC
TRBV18	TRBJ2-3	.	.	CASSPQGISTDTQYF	TGTGCCAGCTCACCACAGGGGATAAGCACAGATACGCAGTATTTT
TRBV2	TRBJ2-5	.	.	CASSADLGAKETQYF	TGTGCCAGCAGTGCCGATCTTGGGGCTAAAGAGACCCAGTACTTC
TRBV5-1	TRBJ2-5	.	TRBD2	CASSTGRVGETQYF	TGCGCCAGCAGCACCGGGAGGGTGGGGGAGACCCAGTACTTC
TRBV5-1	TRBJ1-5	.	.	CASSLESFSNQPQHF	TGCGCCAGCAGCTTGGAAAGTTTTAGCAATCAGCCCCAGCATTTT
TRBV7-6	TRBJ2-3	.	TRBD2	CASSLLLAGQTDTQYF	TGTGCCAGCAGCTTACTACTAGCGGGACAAACAGATACGCAGTATTTT
TRBV9	TRBJ1-5	medium-sized	.	CASSVADSLGQPQHF	TGTGCCAGCAGCGTAGCGGACTCACTAGGTCAGCCCCAGCATTTT
TRBV5-4	TRBJ2-2	.	.	CASSLSGAVTGELFF	TGTGCCAGCAGCTTATCCGGGGCGGTTACCGGGGAGCTGTTTTTT
TRBV28	TRBJ1-4	.	.	CAISGGGGEKLFF	TGTGCCATCTCAGGTGGGGGAGGGGAAAAACTGTTTTTT
TRBV7-6	TRBJ1-5	few	.	CASSLGRANQPQHF	TGTGCCAGCAGCTTAGGGAGGGCCAATCAGCCCCAGCATTTT
TRBV7-2	TRBJ1-1	.	.	CASSLEARGTEAFF	TGTGCCAGCAGCTTAGAAGCGCGGGGGACTGAAGCTTTCTTT
TRBV11-3	TRBJ1-1	.	TRBD1	CASSSNTGQGTEAFF	TGTGCCAGCAGCTCTAATACGGGACAGGGGACTGAAGCTTTCTTT
TRBV27	TRBJ2-7	.	TRBD1	CASSGAGQGYEQYF	TGTGCCAGCAGTGGGGCGGGACAGGGCTACGAGCAGTACTTC
TRBV11-2	TRBJ2-3	few	.	CASSTQGGRGLADTQYF	TGTGCCAGCAGCACCCAGGGGGGTAGGGGGCTGGCAGATACGCAGTATTTT
TRBV28	TRBJ2-3	.	.	CASSSPMGLRTDTQYF	TGTGCCAGCAGTTCTCCTATGGGACTCCGCACAGATACGCAGTATTTT
TRBV10-3	TRBJ1-1	.	TRBD1	CATRGDRGPNTEAFF	TGTGCCACCCGGGGAGACAGGGGACCGAACACTGAAGCTTTCTTT
TRBV19	TRBJ1-5	.	TRBD1	CASSASRGQANQPQHF	TGTGCCAGTAGTGCCTCCCGTGGACAGGCTAATCAGCCCCAGCATTTT
TRBV18	TRBJ2-1	once	TRBD2	CASSPRASGREEEQFF	TGTGCCAGCTCACCAAGGGCCAGCGGGAGGGAAGAAGAGCAGTTCTTC
TRBV5-4	TRBJ2-3	.	.	CAGGGRGQNTQYF	TGTGCCGGGGGAGGTAGAGGCCAAAATACGCAGTATTTT
TRBV27	TRBJ2-6	.	.	CASSLSSGFGANVLTF	TGTGCCAGCAGTTTATCCTCTGGGTTCGGGGCCAACGTCCTGACTTTC
TRBV19	TRBJ1-1	.	.	CASSGGVLNTEAFF	TGTGCCAGTAGCGGGGGGGTGTTGAACACTGAAGCTTTCTTT
TRBV7-8	TRBJ2-7	.	.	CASSLVALTGEQYF	TGTGCCAGCAGCTTAGTGGCCTTGACGGGCGAGCAGTACTTC
TRBV6-5	TRBJ2-4	.	.	CASSYSGHADGSQYF	TGTGCCAGCAGTTACTCGGGCCATGCCGACGGGAGTCAGTACTTC
TRBV5-1	TRBJ2-1	.	.	CASSLAGGTEQFF	TGCGCCAGCAGCTTGGCGGGCGGGACTGAGCAGTTCTTC
TRBV7-2	TRBJ2-7	.	.	CASSFVIEGYEQYF	TGTGCCAGCAGCTTTGTAATTGAGGGATACGAGCAGTACTTC
TRBV5-4	TRBJ2-1	once	TRBD2	CASSMGLAGVEQFF	TGTGCCAGCAGCATGGGACTAGCGGGAGTGGAGCAGTTCTTC
TRBV7-6	TRBJ2-5	.	TRBD2	CASSTPGGGETQYF	TGTGCCAGCAGCACCCCGGGAGGCGGGGAGACCCAGTACTTC
TRBV7-6	TRBJ2-1	.	TRBD2	CASSLISGLGSNEQFF	TGTGCCAGCAGCCTCATCTCGGGACTAGGGAGCAATGAGCAGTTCTTC
TRBV19	TRBJ2-6	.	.	CASSEVRGSGANVLTF	TGTGCCAGTAGCGAGGTGAGGGGGAGTGGGGCCAACGTCCTGACTTTC
TRBV10-2	TRBJ2-2	.	TRBD2	CASSLSGRTGELFF	TGCGCCAGCAGCCTGAGCGGGAGAACCGGGGAGCTGTTTTTT
TRBV28	TRBJ1-2	.	.	CASSPGAYGYTF	TGTGCCAGCAGCCCAGGGGCATATGGCTACACCTTC
TRBV9	TRBJ1-6	.	TRBD1	CATSPGQSNSPLHF	TGTGCCACCTCCCCGGGACAGAGTAATTCACCCCTCCACTTT
TRBV19	TRBJ2-3	once	TRBD2	CASSSRSAGYTDTQYF	TGTGCCAGTAGTTCCCGTTCAGCGGGGTACACAGATACGCAGTATTTT
TRBV5-1	TRBJ2-3	.	.	CASSLASTDTQYF	TGCGCCAGCAGCTTGGCCAGTACAGATACGCAGTATTTT
TRBV9	TRBJ2-7	.	.	CASSVAAGDGGYEQYF	TGTGCCAGCAGCGTAGCGGCCGGGGACGGAGGCTACGAGCAGTACTTC
TRBV2	TRBJ1-2	.	TRBD1	CASRRQGMNYGYTF	TGTGCCAGCAGAAGACAGGGCATGAACTATGGCTACACCTTC
TRBV5-1	TRBJ2-3	.	TRBD2	CASSLEGLAGGADTQYF	TGCGCCAGCAGCTTGGAAGGACTAGCGGGAGGCGCAGATACGCAGTATTTT
TRBV5-1	TRBJ2-7	few	TRBD1	CASSRGQGANSYEQYF	TGCGCCAGCAGCCGCGGACAGGGGGCTAACTCCTACGAGCAGTACTTC
TRBV5-1	TRBJ2-5	.	TRBD2	CASSLEVLAGGETQYF	TGCGCCAGCAGCTTGGAGGTGCTAGCGGGAGGCGAGACCCAGTACTTC
TRBV28	TRBJ1-3	.	.	CASSSATLRNTIYF	TGTGCCAGCAGTTCAGCAACTCTAAGAAACACCATATATTTT
TRBV6-5	TRBJ1-1	.	TRBD1	CASSYSRTGITEAFF	TGTGCCAGCAGTTACTCAAGGACAGGGATAACTGAAGCTTTCTTT
TRBV7-2	TRBJ1-3	.	.	CASSRDSSSGNTIYF	TGTGCCAGCAGCCGGGACTCCAGCTCTGGAAACACCATATATTTT
TRBV7-2	TRBJ1-6	.	.	CASSLNNYNSPLHF	TGTGCCAGCAGCTTAAACAACTATAATTCACCCCTCCACTTT
TRBV9	TRBJ2-1	few	.	CASSVASGISYNEQFF	TGTGCCAGCAGCGTGGCCTCTGGAATCTCCTACAATGAGCAGTTCTTC
TRBV28	TRBJ1-1	few	.	CASSSPGWDDTEAFF	TGTGCCAGCAGTTCCCCCGGGTGGGATGACACTGAAGCTTTCTTT
TRBV2	TRBJ2-4	.	.	CASGVAKNIQYF	TGTGCCAGCGGGGTAGCCAAAAACATTCAGTACTTC
TRBV5-1	TRBJ2-2	.	.	CASRAVPGELFF	TGCGCCAGCAGAGCCGTACCCGGGGAGCTGTTTTTT